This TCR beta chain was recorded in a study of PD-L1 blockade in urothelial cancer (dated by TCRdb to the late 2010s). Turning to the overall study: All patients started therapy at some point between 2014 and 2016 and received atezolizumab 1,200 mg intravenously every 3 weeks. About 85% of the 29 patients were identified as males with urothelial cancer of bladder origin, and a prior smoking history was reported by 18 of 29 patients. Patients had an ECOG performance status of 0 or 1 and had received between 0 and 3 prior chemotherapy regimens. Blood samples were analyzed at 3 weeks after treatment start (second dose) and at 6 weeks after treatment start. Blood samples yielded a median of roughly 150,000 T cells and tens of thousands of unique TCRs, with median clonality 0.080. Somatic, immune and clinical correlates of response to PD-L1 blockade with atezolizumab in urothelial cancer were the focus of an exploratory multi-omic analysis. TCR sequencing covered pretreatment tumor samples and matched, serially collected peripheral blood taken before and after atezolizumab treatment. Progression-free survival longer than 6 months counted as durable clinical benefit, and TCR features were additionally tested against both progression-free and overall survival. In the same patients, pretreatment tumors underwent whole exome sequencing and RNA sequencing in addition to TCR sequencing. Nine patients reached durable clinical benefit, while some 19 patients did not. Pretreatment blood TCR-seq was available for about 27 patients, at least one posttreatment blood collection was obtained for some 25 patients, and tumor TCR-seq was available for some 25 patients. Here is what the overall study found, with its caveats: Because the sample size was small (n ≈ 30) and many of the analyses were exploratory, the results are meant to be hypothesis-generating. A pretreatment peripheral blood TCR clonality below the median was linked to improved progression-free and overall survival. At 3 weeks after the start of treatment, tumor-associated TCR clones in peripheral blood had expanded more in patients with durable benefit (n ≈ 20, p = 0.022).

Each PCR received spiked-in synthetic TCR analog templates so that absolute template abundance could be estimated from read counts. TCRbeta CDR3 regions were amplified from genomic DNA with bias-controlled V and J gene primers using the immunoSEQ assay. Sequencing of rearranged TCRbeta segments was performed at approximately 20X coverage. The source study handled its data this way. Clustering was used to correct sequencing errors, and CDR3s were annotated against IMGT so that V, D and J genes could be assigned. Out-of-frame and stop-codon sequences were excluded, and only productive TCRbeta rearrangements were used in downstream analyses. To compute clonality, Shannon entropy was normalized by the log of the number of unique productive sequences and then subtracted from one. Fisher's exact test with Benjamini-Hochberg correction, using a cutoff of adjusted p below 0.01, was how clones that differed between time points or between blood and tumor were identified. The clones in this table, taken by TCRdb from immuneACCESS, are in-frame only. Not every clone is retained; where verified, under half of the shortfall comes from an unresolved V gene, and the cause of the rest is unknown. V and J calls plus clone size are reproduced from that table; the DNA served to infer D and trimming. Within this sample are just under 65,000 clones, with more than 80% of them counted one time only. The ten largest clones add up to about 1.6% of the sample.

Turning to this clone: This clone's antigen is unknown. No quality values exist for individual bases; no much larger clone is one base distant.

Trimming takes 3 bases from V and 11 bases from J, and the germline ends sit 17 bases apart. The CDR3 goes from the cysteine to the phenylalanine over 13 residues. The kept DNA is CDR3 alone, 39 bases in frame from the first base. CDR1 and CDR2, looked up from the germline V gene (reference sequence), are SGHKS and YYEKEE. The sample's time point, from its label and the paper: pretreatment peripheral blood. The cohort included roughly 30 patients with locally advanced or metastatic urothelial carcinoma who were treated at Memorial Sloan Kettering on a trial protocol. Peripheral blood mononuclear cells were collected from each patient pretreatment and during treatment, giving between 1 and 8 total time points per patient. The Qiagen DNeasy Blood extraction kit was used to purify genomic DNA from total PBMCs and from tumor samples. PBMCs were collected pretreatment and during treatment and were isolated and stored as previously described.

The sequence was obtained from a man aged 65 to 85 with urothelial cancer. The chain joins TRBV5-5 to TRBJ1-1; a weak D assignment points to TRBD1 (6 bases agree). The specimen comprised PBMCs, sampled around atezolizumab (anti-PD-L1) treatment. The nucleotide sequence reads TGTGCCAGCAGCTCGCAACTACAGGGTAGCGCTTTCTTT. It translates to CASSSQLQGSAFF.